The 21 T cell receptor beta chains in this list originate from one sample, sequenced in a study of T cells in Graves' hyperthyroidism and ophthalmopathy. Researchers took RNA transcripts and amplified the TCR beta CDR3 regions from them. A first-round RT-PCR of the TCR CDR3 used the HTBI primer set. TCRdb re-analysed the multiplex PCR reads in MiXCR, keeping a single row per CDR3 protein. Of approximately 300,000 distinct CDR3 sequences listed, approximately 19% were seen once; the top ten hold roughly 40%. The sequenced sample consisted of blood. These receptors all stem from a man aged 45-60 years with Graves' ophthalmopathy.

This clonotype was found a few times. The chain recombines TRBV20-1 with TRBJ1-2, with 9 nucleotides matching TRBD1. The CDR3 extends over 13 amino acids. Trimming removed 5 bases from V and 4 bases from J; junction bases left unmatched: 5. Germline V CDR1 and CDR2: DFQATT, SNEGSKA (reference sequence). CDR3 loop: CSASTGGLYGYTF. The CDR3 DNA reads as TGCAGTGCTTCGACAGGGGGTCTCTATGGCTACACCTTC.

The chain is built from TRBV29-1 and TRBJ1-1; 8 positions agree with TRBD1. CDR3 length equals 11 residues. The germline V gene has CDR1 SQVTM and CDR2 ANQGSEA. Unmatched junction bases numbered 4, after V lost 4 bases and J lost 9 bases. The CDR3 here is CSVAGGAKAFF. The CDR3 coding sequence is TGCAGCGTTGCAGGGGGCGCGAAAGCTTTCTTT.

Only a few counts were recorded for this clonotype. This chain connects TRBV6-4 to TRBJ2-2, with a weak D call TRBD1 (6 bases). Deletions cut 5 bases from V and 7 bases from J, with 11 bases between. Germline V gene lookup returns CDR1 MRHNA and CDR2 SNTAGT. The CDR3 has 13 amino acids. The CDR3 nucleotides read TGTGCCAGCAGTCAAGGGGGAGTCGGGGAGCTGTTTTTT. Translation: CASSQGGVGELFF.

This clonotype appeared a few times. V usage is TRBV7-8 and J usage is TRBJ2-1; the D gene could be TRBD1 or TRBD2 (5 bases each). Germline CDR1 SGHVS, CDR2 FQNEAQ. The CDR3 spans 15 residues. Trimming took off 4 bases at V and 2 bases at J, with 12 bases between the two ends. The CDR3 region is CASSSGTQPYNEQFF. The CDR3 DNA reads TGTGCCAGCAGCTCCGGGACCCAGCCCTACAATGAGCAGTTCTTC.

The chain carries TRBV4-1 and TRBJ2-7, with D possibly TRBD2 on 5 matching bases. The CDR3 sequence is 14 residues long. V lost 2 bases and J lost 2, with 10 bases in between. The V gene's germline CDR1 is MGHRA and CDR2 YSYEKL. The CDR3 loop is CASSQHDGTYEQYF. CDR3 nucleotide sequence: TGCGCCAGCAGCCAACACGACGGGACCTACGAGCAGTACTTC.

This clonotype was seen a few times. The genes are TRBV20-1 and TRBJ2-3, with TRBD2 as a possible D gene (5 bases). There are 15 residues in the CDR3. V dropped 3 bases and J dropped 6 bases, with 19 bases sitting between them. CDR1 is DFQATT, CDR2 SNEGSKA, per germline (reference sequence). The CDR3 DNA reads as TGCAGTGCTAGCGGATCTGACGAGCGGTCGGATACGCAGTATTTT. This encodes CSASGSDERSDTQYF.

Ten or more counts support this clonotype. The gene calls are TRBV24-1 and TRBJ2-1; D remains ambiguous. Germline values: CDR1 KGHDR, CDR2 SFDVKD. The CDR3 totals 14 residues. The V end was cut by 4 bases, the J end by 9 bases, with 15 bases between. The CDR3 here is CATSDNNYLGEQFF. In nucleotides, the CDR3 is TGTGCCACCAGTGACAATAATTATTTGGGTGAGCAGTTCTTC.

This clonotype was observed a handful of times. The chain combines TRBV6-1 with TRBJ2-3; either TRBD1 or TRBD2 may fit D (5 bases each). Germline CDR1 reads MNHNS; CDR2 reads SASEGT. Trimming cost V 6 bases and J 2 bases, with 12 bases left between them. CDR3 length: 14 amino acids. CDR3 region: CASRGPTVTDTQYF. DNA of the CDR3: TGTGCCAGCAGGGGACCGACGGTCACAGATACGCAGTATTTT.

V is TRBV6-5 and J is TRBJ2-2; 7 nucleotides agree with TRBD1. From germline, CDR1 is MNHEY and CDR2 SVGAGI. V lost 0 bases to trimming and J lost 0 bases; unmatched junction nucleotides: 4. The CDR3 loop spans 17 amino acids. The CDR3 here is CASSYSMGTANTGELFF. CDR3 coding DNA: TGTGCCAGCAGTTACTCGATGGGGACAGCGAACACCGGGGAGCTGTTTTTT.

This chain links TRBV28 with TRBJ2-5; D is perhaps TRBD1 (5 bases). CDR3 length equals 16 residues. V gave up 3 bases and J gave up 0 bases, with 14 bases separating them. CDR1 is MDHEN, CDR2 SYDVKM, per germline. The CDR3 nucleotides are TGTGCCAGCAGTTTTATCCTTAACAGGAACCAAGAGACCCAGTACTTC. Translating it yields CASSFILNRNQETQYF.

A few counts support this clonotype. This chain uses TRBV15 with TRBJ2-7; 7 bases are shared with TRBD1. The V segment lost 0 bases and the J segment 0 bases; nucleotides outside the gene matches: 2. CDR1 is LNHNV and CDR2 is YYDKDF in the germline V gene (reference sequence). This CDR3 is built from 15 residues. This CDR3 reads CATSREAGGSYEQYF. The CDR3 nucleotides read TGTGCCACCAGCAGAGAGGCAGGGGGCTCCTACGAGCAGTACTTC.

This clonotype occurred many times. The chain joins TRBV12-3 or TRBV12-4 to TRBJ2-3, with TRBD2 matching 15 bases. Losses at the gene ends were 3 bases for V and 6 bases for J; bases not matched to a gene: 4. CDR3 length: 16 residues. The CDR3 DNA reads TGTGCCAGCAGTTTCTGGACTAGCGGGAGGGGGGATACGCAGTATTTT. Encoded protein: CASSFWTSGRGDTQYF.

The rearrangement joins TRBV13 to TRBJ2-7, with 11 positions matching TRBD2. In germline, CDR1 is PRHDT, CDR2 FYEKMQ (reference sequence). CDR3 size: 15 residues. Trimming at V came to 5 bases and at J to 3 bases, leaving 6 bases not matched to a gene. DNA of the CDR3: TGTGCCAGCAGCAAGGGACTAGCGGTGGGCTACGAGCAGTACTTC. This sequence encodes CASSKGLAVGYEQYF.

This clonotype was counted only a few times. The chain uses TRBV24-1 and TRBJ2-1; 11 nucleotides match TRBD1. The CDR3 extends over 18 amino acids. Germline CDR1 reads KGHDR; CDR2 reads SFDVKD. Trimming removed 3 bases from V and 6 bases from J; junction bases left unmatched: 12. CDR3: CATSDIGTGGLVGNEQFF. The CDR3 DNA sequence: TGTGCCACCAGTGATATCGGGACAGGGGGGTTAGTGGGCAATGAGCAGTTCTTC.

The chain combines TRBV2 with TRBJ2-1; maybe TRBD2 (6 bases). Trimming stripped 4 bases from V and 4 bases from J, with 17 bases between. The length of the CDR3 is 16 residues. Per germline, CDR1 SNHLY and CDR2 FYNNEI. The CDR3 region has the DNA TGTGCCAGCAGTGTAGGGGCGGGGTCTCTATACAATGAGCAGTTCTTC. Translation gives CASSVGAGSLYNEQFF.

There are many counts of this clonotype. This chain joins TRBV11-2 and TRBJ2-7; 7 nucleotides line up with TRBD1. The CDR3 totals 15 residues. In germline, CDR1 is SGHAT, CDR2 FQNNGV. V gave up 0 bases and J gave up 0 bases; unmatched junction bases: 2. The CDR3 DNA follows: TGTGCCAGCAGCTTAGAGACAGGGAGCTCCTACGAGCAGTACTTC. This sequence encodes CASSLETGSSYEQYF. Together with reference TRBV11-2 and TRBJ2-7, the CDR3 gives the full variable domain: EAGVAQSPRYKIIEKRQSVAFWCNPISGHATLYWYQQILGQGPKLLIQFQNNGVVDDSQLPKDRFSAERLKGVDSTLKIQPAKLEDSAVYLCASSLETGSSYEQYFGPGTRLTVT.

This clonotype was seen only a few times. The rearrangement uses TRBV30 and TRBJ1-1; the D is unclear. Between the trimmed V and J ends, which lost 0 bases and 7 bases, there was a span of 9 bases. The CDR3 runs to 12 residues. The germline gives CDR1 GTSNPN, CDR2 SVGIG (reference sequence). In DNA, the CDR3 is TGTGCCTGGAGTGTAACACAGCTTGAAGCTTTCTTT. It encodes CAWSVTQLEAFF.

This clonotype came up many times. The rearrangement uses TRBV5-8 and TRBJ1-2, with 7 bases fitting TRBD1. The trim removed 4 bases at V and 8 bases at J, leaving 14 bases unmatched. The CDR3 has 15 residues. The germline V gene has CDR1 SGHTS and CDR2 YDEGEE. In DNA form, the CDR3 reads TGTGCCAGCAGCCAAGGTCGTGACAGGGCCAAAGGCTACACCTTC. It translates to CASSQGRDRAKGYTF.

This clonotype has more than one count but fewer than ten. The V gene is TRBV18, the J gene TRBJ2-5, with D hard to call. Trimming took 4 bases from V and 5 from J, leaving 20 bases between them. CDR1 and CDR2 from the germline V gene are KGHSH and LQKENI. The CDR3 is 16 residues long. CDR3 coding DNA: TGTGCCAGCTCACGATTACCCCCTCGTGGTTTGGAGACCCAGTACTTC. As protein: CASSRLPPRGLETQYF.

This clonotype was counted a few times. The rearrangement links TRBV5-5 to TRBJ2-3; maybe TRBD1 (7 bases). The CDR3 length is 16 residues. Trimming left V 0 bases short and J 6 bases short, with 17 bases between. Germline-derived CDR1 and CDR2 are SGHKS and YYEKEE (reference sequence). The CDR3 nucleotides are TGTGCCAGCAGCTTGGCCCCGGGGGCGACAGGGGATACGCAGTATTTT. This translates into CASSLAPGATGDTQYF.

The chain joins TRBV5-1 to TRBJ2-1; perhaps TRBD2 as D (5 bases). The CDR3 extends over 16 amino acids. V was pared by 4 bases and J by 1 base, with 15 bases between. In germline, CDR1 is SGHRS, CDR2 YFSETQ. DNA for the CDR3: TGCGCCAGCAGCCCAGGACTTCTCGCTTCCTACAATGAGCAGTTCTTC. This translates into CASSPGLLASYNEQFF.